This T cell receptor (beta chain) was sequenced for a study of Graves' ophthalmopathy and Graves' hyperthyroidism listed by TCRdb under 2018. Background on the whole study: Peripheral blood was collected before any treatment was given, at the time of initial diagnosis. In total, 135 blood samples were TCR-sequenced: 40 to 45 ophthalmopathy, roughly 77 hyperthyroidism and approximately 17 hyperthyroidism-to-ophthalmopathy patients. To explore V-J signatures that distinguish ophthalmopathy from hyperthyroidism, a discovery set of around 100 patients was enrolled, made up of 40 to 45 with ophthalmopathy and 57 with stable hyperthyroidism. Following sample collection, hyperthyroidism patients were given methimazole at a starting dose of 30 mg daily, and ophthalmopathy patients were given high-dose intravenous methylprednisolone. To tell Graves' ophthalmopathy apart from Graves' hyperthyroidism, and to predict which patients would progress to ophthalmopathy, the study relied on TCR beta repertoire signatures. For independent validation, a separate cohort was made up of approximately 19 hyperthyroidism patients plus 17 patients who later progressed from hyperthyroidism to ophthalmopathy. T-cell repertoires of thyroid tissue and blood were compared in over 5 hyperthyroidism patients. General conclusions and limits of the study: In validation, the model predicted ophthalmopathy progression with about 71% sensitivity and 72% to 80% specificity; some 13 predicted patients were CT-confirmed with GO in a median of around 6 months. The 13-signature model separated ophthalmopathy from stable hyperthyroidism with roughly 88% sensitivity and less than 83% specificity in cross-validation, and 80%/75% in the test set. Most expanded thyroid clonotypes with a frequency above 0.001 also appeared in blood, which suggests that blood repertoires may reflect the immune response in the thyroid. Sample size was not statistically predetermined, and group allocation was not concealed from the investigators.

TCR beta CDR3 regions were amplified from RNA transcripts for repertoire sequencing. HTBI primers and the Qiagen OneStep RT-PCR kit were used in a first-round RT-PCR, which was followed by a second-round multiplex PCR, size selection and purification. Sequencing of the libraries was carried out on an Illumina HiSeq2000 in paired-end mode with 100 bp reads. On the study's bioinformatics: SOAPnuke was used to process the reads, removing any read that contained adapters or uncalled bases, had a mean Phred below 15, or lacked an exact match to the constant primer or identifier. COPE v1.2.5 was used to merge the high-quality paired reads. Unique nucleotide sequences were defined as clonotypes and aligned to IMGT TRB V, D and J references using MiTCR v1.1. The analysis was limited to V-J combinations with a frequency above 0.0001, which together covered approximately 99% of the repertoires. For each V-J combination, a TCR clonal expansion and chaos score was defined as F50 clonal expansion divided by the chaos observed in the TCRdist matrix. Welch's t-statistics and random forest were used to reduce the features to 10 to 15 V-J combinations, which were then used as input to a naive Bayes classifier. The Morisita-Horn index was used to measure how similar the thyroid and blood repertoires were. TCRdb took the public reads, trimmed them with fastp at Q25, ran MiXCR for clone calling and kept in-frame beta chains. Each CDR3 protein gets just one entry, which takes the most common genes and DNA from the rows behind it. The authors' filters were not applied to this entry. Recorded for this sample are about 700,000 distinct CDR3 sequences; around 40% of them occurred a single time. Jointly, the top ten make up roughly 46% of the sample.

A note on this clonotype: The antigen it binds to is not known. Per-base qualities were not stored, and no clone one base away is much larger.

The CDR1 and CDR2 encoded by the germline V gene are MNHNS and SASEGT. Its CDR3 holds 14 amino acids, cysteine through phenylalanine. The kept DNA is CDR3 alone, 42 bases in frame from the first base. V was cut back by 0 bases and J by 5 bases, leaving a gap of 10 bases between them. The ophthalmopathy patients had moderately to severely active disease, with a Clinical Activity Score of 3 or higher, a NOSPECS grade of 4 or higher, and a disease duration of less than 3 months. Patients with other autoimmune diseases, uncontrolled infections, pregnancy or lactation were excluded. Clinical symptoms, serum thyroxine, TRAb, thyroid ultrasound and orbital computed tomography were used for diagnosis. Using Ficoll-Paque density gradient centrifugation, PBMCs were isolated from 10 ml of fresh peripheral blood. Total RNA was extracted using Trizol reagent, and RNA quality was checked on an Agilent 2100 Bioanalyzer.

Recombination connected TRBV6-1 to TRBJ1-1; no D gene call is confident. The sequence derives from an adult man with Graves' ophthalmopathy. The sample was peripheral blood. CDR3 sequence: CASSEARRNTEAFF. The DNA sequence reads TGTGCCAGCAGTGAAGCTCGGCGGAATACTGAAGCTTTCTTT.